Listed below are T cell receptor beta chains from one sample, sequenced in a study of blood T cell repertoires in COVID-19. Clones were read by immunoSEQ multiplex PCR, and TCRdb kept only the in-frame ones, dropping some. The table records around 300,000 clones, roughly 85% of them present only once. Material for sequencing was PBMCs or T cells enriched from blood (not recorded which). The receptors originated from a middle-aged woman who had recovered from COVID-19. Both conserved end residues are trimmed from each CDR3. A D gene is named only where the DNA matches it firmly.

D gene: TRBD2; V gene: TRBV7-3; J gene: TRBJ2-1; CDR3 protein: ASSLTVERGEQF
D gene: TRBD1; V gene: TRBV6-2/TRBV6-3; J gene: TRBJ2-7; CDR3 protein: ASSYRQGSPYEQY
D gene: NA; V gene: TRBV19; J gene: TRBJ2-1; CDR3 protein: ASSIGFAIEQF
D gene: TRBD1; V gene: TRBV6-2/TRBV6-3; J gene: TRBJ2-2; CDR3 protein: ASSYSRGPGELF
D gene: NA; V gene: TRBV24-1; J gene: TRBJ2-2; CDR3 protein: ATSDLQAADNTGELF
D gene: TRBD2; V gene: TRBV18; J gene: TRBJ2-3; CDR3 protein: ASSPGTSAGADTQY
D gene: NA; V gene: TRBV24-1; J gene: TRBJ2-5; CDR3 protein: ATSDMRETQY
D gene: TRBD2; V gene: TRBV9; J gene: TRBJ2-1; CDR3 protein: ASSRWRGLAGGPVGEQF
D gene: NA; V gene: TRBV7-2; J gene: TRBJ1-2; CDR3 protein: ASSLGRGPFSLRGYT
D gene: TRBD2; V gene: TRBV5-6; J gene: TRBJ2-7; CDR3 protein: ASSGRTSSYEQY
D gene: TRBD2; V gene: TRBV30; J gene: TRBJ2-1; CDR3 protein: AWSLAGGIYNEQF
D gene: TRBD1; V gene: TRBV5-1; J gene: TRBJ2-2; CDR3 protein: ASSLAQGALTGELF
D gene: TRBD2; V gene: TRBV6-2/TRBV6-3; J gene: TRBJ2-3; CDR3 protein: ASSSGLAGGKVSDTQY
D gene: TRBD2; V gene: TRBV18; J gene: TRBJ2-7; CDR3 protein: ASSPIAGGPYEQY
D gene: NA; V gene: TRBV3-1/TRBV3-2; J gene: TRBJ1-4; CDR3 protein: ASSQEPAPRGNEKLF
D gene: NA; V gene: TRBV2; J gene: TRBJ2-5; CDR3 protein: ASRGARTWETQY
D gene: TRBD2; V gene: TRBV29-1; J gene: TRBJ2-3; CDR3 protein: SVELAGDTQY
D gene: NA; V gene: TRBV7-9; J gene: TRBJ1-3; CDR3 protein: ASSLVQRNTIY
D gene: TRBD1; V gene: TRBV5-4; J gene: TRBJ1-1; CDR3 protein: ASSQGGASVSEAF
D gene: NA; V gene: TRBV2; J gene: TRBJ1-1; CDR3 protein: ASSESPNTEAF
D gene: NA; V gene: TRBV7-2; J gene: TRBJ2-2; CDR3 protein: ASSLGGNTGELF
D gene: NA; V gene: TRBV28; J gene: TRBJ1-2; CDR3 protein: ASSSTGGGYT
D gene: NA; V gene: TRBV4-1; J gene: TRBJ2-5; CDR3 protein: ASSQDEDGEETQY
D gene: NA; V gene: TRBV14; J gene: TRBJ2-7; CDR3 protein: ASSPSSYEQY
D gene: TRBD1; V gene: TRBV30; J gene: TRBJ1-3; CDR3 protein: ACIQGAIGNTIY
D gene: NA; V gene: TRBV28; J gene: TRBJ1-2; CDR3 protein: ASSARGDLANYGYT
D gene: NA; V gene: TRBV10-3; J gene: TRBJ1-3; CDR3 protein: AISEEGAGNTIY
D gene: TRBD2; V gene: TRBV6-2/TRBV6-3; J gene: TRBJ2-7; CDR3 protein: ASSYAPTSGSHEQY
D gene: TRBD2; V gene: TRBV3-1/TRBV3-2; J gene: TRBJ2-1; CDR3 protein: ASSRLAGEQF
D gene: NA; V gene: TRBV19; J gene: TRBJ2-1; CDR3 protein: ASKGGLSSYNEQF
D gene: NA; V gene: TRBV2; J gene: TRBJ2-4; CDR3 protein: ASSLIGEVQY
D gene: NA; V gene: TRBV19; J gene: TRBJ2-1; CDR3 protein: ASSISNRGGYEQF
D gene: TRBD1; V gene: TRBV7-6; J gene: TRBJ2-1; CDR3 protein: ASSEGTGGAYNEQF
D gene: NA; V gene: TRBV19; J gene: TRBJ2-3; CDR3 protein: ASSIGRADTQY
D gene: TRBD1; V gene: TRBV5-4; J gene: TRBJ2-7; CDR3 protein: ASSLAGTGVGEQY
D gene: NA; V gene: TRBV4-3; J gene: TRBJ1-2; CDR3 protein: ASSQDQEGNGYT
D gene: TRBD1; V gene: TRBV5-6; J gene: TRBJ2-3; CDR3 protein: ASTGGETQY
D gene: TRBD2; V gene: TRBV28; J gene: TRBJ2-7; CDR3 protein: ASQGGGGRVHEQY
D gene: NA; V gene: TRBV7-2; J gene: TRBJ2-1; CDR3 protein: ASSFGGSIEQF
D gene: TRBD1; V gene: TRBV19; J gene: TRBJ2-7; CDR3 protein: ASSPTGVSEQY
D gene: TRBD2; V gene: TRBV6-2/TRBV6-3; J gene: TRBJ2-1; CDR3 protein: ASSSFGGAGGLLGYNEQF
D gene: NA; V gene: TRBV14; J gene: TRBJ2-1; CDR3 protein: ASSPPFGERAEQF
D gene: NA; V gene: TRBV5-5; J gene: TRBJ1-2; CDR3 protein: ASTLQGLRDGYT
D gene: NA; V gene: TRBV7-6; J gene: TRBJ1-3; CDR3 protein: ASSLQEIASGNTIY
D gene: TRBD2; V gene: TRBV7-7; J gene: TRBJ2-1; CDR3 protein: ASSLVPGLAPHNEQF
D gene: TRBD1; V gene: TRBV6-7; J gene: TRBJ1-3; CDR3 protein: ASSRRDRQPQKRDLNTIY
D gene: NA; V gene: TRBV24-1; J gene: TRBJ2-5; CDR3 protein: ATSVGGGLETQY
D gene: TRBD1; V gene: TRBV7-8; J gene: TRBJ1-1; CDR3 protein: ASSLGGQGVTEAF
D gene: TRBD1; V gene: TRBV6-5; J gene: TRBJ2-5; CDR3 protein: ASSSDRGPQETQY
D gene: TRBD1; V gene: TRBV7-2; J gene: TRBJ2-2; CDR3 protein: ASSWDSTNTGELF
D gene: NA; V gene: TRBV2; J gene: TRBJ1-1; CDR3 protein: ASSEGPGRSRTEAF